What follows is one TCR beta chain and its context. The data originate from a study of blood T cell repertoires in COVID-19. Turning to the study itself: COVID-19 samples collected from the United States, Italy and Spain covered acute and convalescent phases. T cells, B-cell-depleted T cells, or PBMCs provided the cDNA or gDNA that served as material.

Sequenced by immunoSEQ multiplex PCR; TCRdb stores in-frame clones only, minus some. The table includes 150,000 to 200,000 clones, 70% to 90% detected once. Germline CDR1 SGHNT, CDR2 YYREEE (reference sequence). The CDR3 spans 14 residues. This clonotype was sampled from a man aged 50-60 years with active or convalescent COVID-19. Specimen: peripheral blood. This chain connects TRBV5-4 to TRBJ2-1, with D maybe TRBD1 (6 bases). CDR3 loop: CVPGRGGSYNEQFF. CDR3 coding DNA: TGTGTCCCGGGGAGAGGGGGCTCCTACAATGAGCAGTTCTTC.